Shown below are 28 T cell receptor beta chains from a single sample sequenced in a study of T cell responses to AZD1222 COVID-19 vaccine. TCRdb's copy holds only in-frame clones and misses some; the assay was immunoSEQ multiplex PCR. The sample records about 93,000 clones, nearly 90% being singletons. The sequenced sample was peripheral blood, obtained on day 0 of MenACWY control vaccination. All receptors derive from an adult in good health.

The chain employs TRBV29-1 and TRBJ1-2; D is unclear. This CDR3 spans 14 amino acids. V was pared by 1 base and J by 6 bases, with 15 bases between. In germline, CDR1 is SQVTM, CDR2 ANQGSEA. CDR3 sequence: CSVEARSREDGYTF. CDR3 in DNA: TGCAGCGTTGAAGCCCGGTCCCGCGAGGATGGCTACACCTTC.

The rearrangement joins TRBV7-9 to TRBJ1-3; D perhaps matches TRBD1 (5 bases). V lost 3 bases to trimming and J lost 0 bases, with 9 bases between them. The length of the CDR3 is 15 residues. Germline V CDR1 and CDR2: SEHNR, FQNEAQ (reference sequence). CDR3 nucleotides: TGTGCCAGCAGCTTGGGGGGAAACTCTGGAAACACCATATATTTT. It yields the protein CASSLGGNSGNTIYF.

This chain links TRBV4-2 with TRBJ2-3; D is unresolved. This CDR3 is built from 14 residues. V lost 3 bases to trimming and J lost 3 bases, with 10 bases between them. Germline CDR1 and CDR2: LGHNA and YNFKEQ. The CDR3 DNA sequence: TGTGCCAGCAGCCACGTAGACGGAACAGATACGCAGTATTTT. It codes for CASSHVDGTDTQYF.

J is TRBJ1-1 and V is TRBV14, with 10 bases fitting TRBD1. CDR1 is SGHDN, CDR2 FVKESK, per germline. After removal of 4 bases from V and 11 bases from J, the junction contained 13 bases not matched to a gene. CDR3 length equals 15 residues. This CDR3 reads CASSLSTTGGGLAFF. For the CDR3, the DNA is TGTGCCAGCAGCCTATCCACGACAGGGGGCGGACTGGCTTTCTTT.

This clone was recorded once. V gene TRBV29-1 combines with J gene TRBJ1-4, with 8 positions matching TRBD1. Germline CDR1 SQVTM, CDR2 ANQGSEA. The CDR3 contains 13 residues. J was trimmed by 8 bases and V by 5 bases; bases with no gene match: 7. CDR3 in amino acids: CSVRGQGNEKLFF. The CDR3 bases are TGCAGCGTTCGAGGACAGGGTAACGAAAAACTGTTTTTT.

This chain connects TRBV4-1 to TRBJ1-5; no clear D. The germline V and J ends were trimmed by 4 bases and 1 base, with 5 bases remaining between them. The CDR3 contains 13 residues. The germline gives CDR1 MGHRA, CDR2 YSYEKL. The CDR3 sequence: CASSLGSNQPQHF. For the CDR3, the DNA is TGCGCCAGCAGCCTTGGGAGCAATCAGCCCCAGCATTTT.

This chain links TRBV29-1 with TRBJ2-7; 8 bases match TRBD2. V trimming: 4 bases; J trimming: 6 bases; junction bases outside the gene matches: 8. CDR1 is SQVTM and CDR2 is ANQGSEA in the germline V gene. The CDR3 runs to 13 residues. CDR3 residues: CSVGQKRGSEQYF. CDR3 in DNA: TGCAGCGTTGGCCAAAAGCGGGGGTCCGAGCAGTACTTC.

This clone was seen more than once but under ten times. V usage is TRBV5-4 and J usage is TRBJ2-1; possible D gene TRBD2, 7 bases. This CDR3 spans 17 amino acids. Per the germline V gene, CDR1 is SGHNT and CDR2 is YYREEE (reference sequence). Trimming stripped 4 bases from V and 3 bases from J, with 20 bases between. CDR3 nucleotide sequence: TGTGCCAGCAGCCCCCCTCGCTCGCGGGGGCTCTACAATGAGCAGTTCTTC. This encodes CASSPPRSRGLYNEQFF.

The chain combines TRBV27 with TRBJ2-7; 9 nucleotides align to TRBD2. Trimming at V came to 3 bases and at J to 4 bases, leaving 7 bases not matched to a gene. The CDR3 loop spans 15 amino acids. The germline CDR1 and CDR2 sequences are MNHEY and SMNVEV (reference sequence). CDR3 loop: CASSLASGVRYEQYF. In DNA, the CDR3 is TGTGCCAGCAGTTTGGCTAGCGGGGTACGGTACGAGCAGTACTTC.

This chain connects TRBV6-5 to TRBJ2-7; D gene unclear. This CDR3 contains 14 residues. V lost 7 bases, J lost 0 bases, and 13 bases lay in between. From germline, CDR1 is MNHEY and CDR2 SVGAGI. The CDR3 here is CASTQGPSSYEQYF. The CDR3 nucleotides are TGTGCCAGCACCCAAGGACCCAGCTCCTACGAGCAGTACTTC.

V usage is TRBV6-5 and J usage is TRBJ2-1; D may be TRBD2 (7 bases). V was cut by 2 bases and J by 5 bases, with 13 bases left in between. Germline CDR1 MNHEY, CDR2 SVGAGI. The CDR3 covers 15 residues. CDR3 region: CASSYGGGAHNEQFF. As DNA, the CDR3 is TGTGCCAGCAGTTACGGAGGGGGGGCCCACAATGAGCAGTTCTTC.

This sequence joins TRBV3-1 (or the pseudogene TRBV3-2) and TRBJ2-1; TRBD2 agrees at 7 bases. The CDR3 consists of 16 residues. With 2 bases clipped from V and 7 bases from J, the junction kept 11 bases outside the gene matches. Germline CDR1 reads LGHDT; CDR2 reads YNNKEL (reference sequence). CDR3 sequence (DNA): TGTGCCAGCAGCCAAACCGGGATACTAGCGTCGAATGAGCAGTTCTTC. Translating gives CASSQTGILASNEQFF.

This chain links TRBV27 with TRBJ2-7; D is uncertain. V gave up 5 bases and J gave up 2 bases, with 7 bases separating them. Germline CDR1 MNHEY, CDR2 SMNVEV (reference sequence). CDR3 length equals 12 residues. CDR3 DNA sequence: TGTGCCAGCAGTCATATCACCTACGAGCAGTACTTC. Protein sequence: CASSHITYEQYF.

The chain joins TRBV6-2 or TRBV6-3 to TRBJ2-5; 11 bases agree with TRBD2. Germline assignment: CDR1 MNHEY and CDR2 SVGEGT. The junction had 7 bases not matched to a gene; V was cut back by 2 bases and J by 2 bases. The CDR3 covers 17 residues. This chain's CDR3 is CASSYPRTSGSQETQYF. The DNA for the CDR3 is TGTGCCAGCAGTTACCCCAGGACTAGCGGGTCGCAAGAGACCCAGTACTTC.

This clone was observed a handful of times. The gene calls are TRBV7-2 and TRBJ2-7; no reliable D call. The length of the CDR3 is 13 residues. With 8 bases removed from V and 3 bases from J, the gap between germline ends came to 14 bases. Per germline, CDR1 SGHTA and CDR2 FQGNSA. The CDR3 DNA is TGTGCCAGCCGGTCGGACGTAGACTACGAGCAGTACTTC. Its protein product is CASRSDVDYEQYF.

The chain's CDR3 is CASSLRRSYGYTF. The CDR3, as DNA: TGTGCCAGCAGCTTGCGACGTTCCTATGGCTACACCTTC. The rearrangement links TRBV5-6 to TRBJ1-2, with D hard to call. Trimming removed 1 base from V and 4 bases from J, with 8 bases in between. The germline V gene has CDR1 SGHDT and CDR2 YYEEEE. This CDR3 spans 13 amino acids.

To note about this clone: Other nucleotide sequences from this sample produce the same CDR3. The rearrangement joins TRBV7-2 to TRBJ2-7; 7 nucleotides line up with TRBD1. CDR1 is SGHTA and CDR2 is FQGNSA in the germline V gene. J lost 0 bases, V lost 0 bases, and 2 bases had no gene match. There are 15 residues in the CDR3. The CDR3 DNA reads as TGTGCCAGCAGCTTAGCAGGGGGCAGCTCCTACGAGCAGTACTTC. Translated, it gives CASSLAGGSSYEQYF.

The genes are TRBV2 and TRBJ2-5; D is uncertain. The V gene lost 6 bases and the J gene lost 0 bases, with 11 bases spanning the gap. This CDR3 comprises 14 residues. Germline CDR1 SNHLY, CDR2 FYNNEI. The CDR3 loop reads CASSPRLDQETQYF. The CDR3 coding sequence is TGTGCCAGCAGCCCCCGACTGGACCAAGAGACCCAGTACTTC.

This clone has just a few counts. The gene calls are TRBV12-3 or TRBV12-4 and TRBJ1-3; D is unclear. The CDR3 length is 13 residues. V was clipped by 6 bases and J by 0 bases, with 6 bases between them. CDR3 nucleotide sequence: TGTGCCAGCAGACCGAGCTCTGGAAACACCATATATTTT. It translates to CASRPSSGNTIYF.

The V gene is TRBV4-1, the J gene TRBJ2-5; D may be TRBD2 (7 bases). Germline V lookup: CDR1 MGHRA, CDR2 YSYEKL. The CDR3 spans 16 residues. V shed 5 bases and J shed 5 bases, with 21 bases lying between them. CDR3 sequence: CASSLKGGASGETQYF. CDR3 DNA: TGCGCCAGCAGCTTGAAGGGGGGGGCCTCCGGGGAGACCCAGTACTTC.

This clone appeared once. This sequence joins TRBV24-1 and TRBJ2-1; tentatively, D is TRBD1 (5 bases). V shed 7 bases and J shed 4 bases, with 13 bases lying between them. The CDR3 is 14 residues long. Germline V lookup: CDR1 KGHDR, CDR2 SFDVKD. The CDR3 region has the DNA TGTGCCACCAGCAAGGGGAAAGGGTACAATGAGCAGTTCTTC. Protein sequence: CATSKGKGYNEQFF.

This chain links TRBV12-3 or TRBV12-4 with TRBJ1-2; D may be TRBD1 (6 bases). The CDR3 extends over 12 amino acids. Trimming took 1 base from V and 8 from J, leaving 8 bases between them. CDR3 coding DNA: TGTGCCAGCAGTTTAGACGGGGGCGGCTACACCTTC. Its translation: CASSLDGGGYTF.

This clone was seen a single time. The chain recombines TRBV6-5 with TRBJ1-5; D is unclear. V was clipped by 7 bases and J by 6 bases, with 13 bases between them. Looked up from germline, CDR1 is MNHEY and CDR2 is SVGAGI. This CDR3 contains 13 residues. CDR3 in DNA: TGTGCCAGCAACCCCGGGGAAGGTCAGCCCCAGCATTTT. Its protein is CASNPGEGQPQHF.

The genes are TRBV10-3 and TRBJ1-1, with 7 bases matching TRBD1. V lost 8 bases and J lost 5; bases outside the gene matches: 11. CDR3 length equals 14 residues. Per germline, CDR1 ENHRY and CDR2 SYGVKD. CDR3 amino acids: CAIRGEGAPTEAFF. The CDR3 DNA reads TGTGCCATCCGAGGGGAGGGGGCGCCGACTGAAGCTTTCTTT.

This clone was found a few times. The V call is TRBV5-1, the J call TRBJ2-1; D call uncertain. Deletions cut 0 bases from V and 7 bases from J, with 5 bases between. This CDR3 has 12 residues. Germline CDR1 is SGHRS and CDR2 is YFSETQ. The CDR3 DNA follows: TGCGCCAGCAGCTTGGAGGTTAATGAGCAGTTCTTC. The encoded protein is CASSLEVNEQFF.

The chain links TRBV7-9 to TRBJ2-2; 8 nucleotides agree with TRBD1. V lost 5 bases and J lost 4; bases outside the gene matches: 6. Germline-derived CDR1 and CDR2 are SEHNR and FQNEAQ (reference sequence). There are 15 residues in the CDR3. CDR3 DNA: TGTGCCAGCAGCGGCGGACAGGGAAGCACCGGGGAGCTGTTTTTT. It encodes CASSGGQGSTGELFF. Filled out from reference TRBV7-9 and TRBJ2-2, the complete variable domain reads DTGVSQNPRHKITKRGQNVTFRCDPISEHNRLYWYRQTLGQGPEFLTYFQNEAQLEKSRLLSDRFSAERPKGSFSTLEIQRTEQGDSAMYLCASSGGQGSTGELFFGEGSRLTVL.

The chain employs TRBV5-1 and TRBJ1-2; D uncertain. Per germline, CDR1 SGHRS and CDR2 YFSETQ. The CDR3 is 14 residues long. Trimming took off 4 bases at V and 0 bases at J, with 10 bases between the two ends. The DNA of the CDR3 is TGCGCCAGCAGCCCCGACTCCCCTAACTATGGCTACACCTTC. It translates to CASSPDSPNYGYTF.

This clone appeared a few times. The chain has TRBV19 and TRBJ1-5; a weak D match, TRBD1 (6 bases). Germline V gives CDR1 LNHDA, CDR2 SQIVND (reference sequence). Trimming took 1 base from V and 2 from J, leaving 15 bases between them. The CDR3 consists of 17 residues. The CDR3 protein is CASSIAPQGGGNQPQHF. In DNA form, the CDR3 reads TGTGCCAGTAGTATAGCCCCACAGGGTGGTGGCAATCAGCCCCAGCATTTT. The full variable domain, its missing parts supplied by reference TRBV19 and TRBJ1-5, is DGGITQSPKYLFRKEGQNVTLSCEQNLNHDAMYWYRQDPGQGLRLIYYSQIVNDFQKGDIAEGYSVSREKKESFPLTVTSAQKNPTAFYLCASSIAPQGGGNQPQHFGDGTRLSIL.